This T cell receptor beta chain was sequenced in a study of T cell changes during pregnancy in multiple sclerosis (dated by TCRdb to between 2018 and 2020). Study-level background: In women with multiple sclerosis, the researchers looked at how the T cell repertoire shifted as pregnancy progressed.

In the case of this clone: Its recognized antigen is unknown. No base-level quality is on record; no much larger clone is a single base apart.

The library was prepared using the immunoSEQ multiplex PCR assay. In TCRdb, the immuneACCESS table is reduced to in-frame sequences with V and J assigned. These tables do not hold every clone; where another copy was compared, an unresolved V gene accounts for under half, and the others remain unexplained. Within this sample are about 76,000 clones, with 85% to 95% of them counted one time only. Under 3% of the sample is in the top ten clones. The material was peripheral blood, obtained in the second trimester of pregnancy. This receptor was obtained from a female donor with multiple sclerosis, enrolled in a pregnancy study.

Read as DNA, the sequence is TGTGCCAGCGGAGTAGATGGCTACACCTTC. It codes for CASGVDGYTF. The chain couples TRBV2 to TRBJ1-2; the D gene is not confidently resolved. The CDR3 holds 10 amino acids from the cysteine to the phenylalanine. The CDR3 DNA has 30 bases and is translated from base 1. Trimming takes 8 bases from V and 6 bases from J, and the germline ends sit 7 bases apart. The germline V gene supplies CDR1 SNHLY and CDR2 FYNNEI. The reference TRBV2 and TRBJ1-2 proteins fill in what lies around the CDR3, so the full variable domain reads EPEVTQTPSHQVTQMGQEVILRCVPISNHLYFYWYRQILGQKVEFLVSFYNNEISEKSEIFDDQFSVERPDGSNFTLKIRSTKLEDSAMYFCASGVDGYTFGSGTRLTVV.